Sequencing of this TCR beta chain was carried out in a study of blood T cell repertoires in COVID-19. Only in-frame clones appear in the TCRdb table, and some are missing; sequencing was by immunoSEQ multiplex PCR. The sample shows about 130,000 clones, roughly four fifths of them seen only once. The trim removed 3 bases at V and 1 base at J, leaving 6 bases unmatched. Per germline, CDR1 LNHDA and CDR2 SQIVND (reference sequence). The CDR3 has 16 amino acids. The receptor comes from a man aged 55 to 70 with acute or convalescent COVID-19. This sequence joins TRBV19 and TRBJ1-1, with 9 bases fitting TRBD1. The specimen sequenced was peripheral blood. Written as DNA, the CDR3 is TGTGCCAGTAGTATCCGACAGGGGGTTTGGAACACTGAAGCTTTCTTT. It yields the protein CASSIRQGVWNTEAFF.